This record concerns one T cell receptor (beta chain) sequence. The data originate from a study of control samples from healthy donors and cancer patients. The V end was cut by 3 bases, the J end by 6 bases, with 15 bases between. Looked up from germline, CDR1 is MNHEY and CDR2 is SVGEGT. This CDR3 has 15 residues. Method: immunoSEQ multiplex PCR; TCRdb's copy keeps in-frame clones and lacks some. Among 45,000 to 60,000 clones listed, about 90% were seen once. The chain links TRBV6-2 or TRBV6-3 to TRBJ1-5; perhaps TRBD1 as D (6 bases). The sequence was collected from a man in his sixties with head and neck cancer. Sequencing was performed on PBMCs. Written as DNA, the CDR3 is TGTGCCAGCAGTTATATCATCGGGGGCACTCAGCCCCAGCATTTT. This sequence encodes CASSYIIGGTQPQHF.